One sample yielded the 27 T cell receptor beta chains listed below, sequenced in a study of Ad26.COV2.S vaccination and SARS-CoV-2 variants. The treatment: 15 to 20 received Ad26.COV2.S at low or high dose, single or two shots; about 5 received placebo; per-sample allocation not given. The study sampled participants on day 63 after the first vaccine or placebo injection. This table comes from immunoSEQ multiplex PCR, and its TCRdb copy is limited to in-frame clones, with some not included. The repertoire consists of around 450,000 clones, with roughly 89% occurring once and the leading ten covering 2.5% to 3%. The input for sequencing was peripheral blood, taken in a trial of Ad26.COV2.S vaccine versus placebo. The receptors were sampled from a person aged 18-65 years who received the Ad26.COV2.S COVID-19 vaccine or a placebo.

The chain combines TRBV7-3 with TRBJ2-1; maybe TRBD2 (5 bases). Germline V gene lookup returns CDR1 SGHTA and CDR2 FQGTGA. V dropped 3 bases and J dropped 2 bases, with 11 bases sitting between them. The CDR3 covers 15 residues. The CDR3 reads CASSLAGQAYNEQFF. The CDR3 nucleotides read TGTGCCAGCAGCTTGGCGGGCCAGGCCTACAATGAGCAGTTCTTC.

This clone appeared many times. CDR3 sequence: CASSLGLALNTGELFF. CDR3 sequence (DNA): TGTGCCAGCAGCTTAGGTCTAGCACTGAACACCGGGGAGCTGTTTTTT. The chain joins TRBV7-9 to TRBJ2-2, with D tentatively TRBD2 (5 bases). V was clipped by 1 base and J by 1 base, with 10 bases between them. The CDR3 runs to 16 residues. The germline gives CDR1 SEHNR, CDR2 FQNEAQ (reference sequence). The whole variable domain, remainder taken from reference TRBV7-9 and TRBJ2-2, is DTGVSQNPRHKITKRGQNVTFRCDPISEHNRLYWYRQTLGQGPEFLTYFQNEAQLEKSRLLSDRFSAERPKGSFSTLEIQRTEQGDSAMYLCASSLGLALNTGELFFGEGSRLTVL.

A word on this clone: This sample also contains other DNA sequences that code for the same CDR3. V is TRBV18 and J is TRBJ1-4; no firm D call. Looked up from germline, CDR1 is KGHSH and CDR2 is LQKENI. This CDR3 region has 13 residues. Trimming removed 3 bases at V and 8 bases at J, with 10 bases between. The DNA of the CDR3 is TGTGCCAGCTCACCCGGGGTTGGGGAAAAACTGTTTTTT. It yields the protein CASSPGVGEKLFF.

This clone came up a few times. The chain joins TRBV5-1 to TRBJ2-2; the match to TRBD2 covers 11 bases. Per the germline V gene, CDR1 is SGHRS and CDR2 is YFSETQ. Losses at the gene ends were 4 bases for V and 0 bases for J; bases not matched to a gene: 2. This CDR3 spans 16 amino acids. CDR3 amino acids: CASSMTSGANTGELFF. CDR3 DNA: TGCGCCAGCAGCATGACTAGCGGGGCGAACACCGGGGAGCTGTTTTTT.

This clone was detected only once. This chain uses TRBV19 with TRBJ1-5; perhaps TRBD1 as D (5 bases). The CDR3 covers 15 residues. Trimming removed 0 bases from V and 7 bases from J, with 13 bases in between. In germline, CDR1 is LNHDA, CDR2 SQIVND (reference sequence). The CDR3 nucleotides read TGTGCCAGTAGTATAGATCGGAGGGGACCGCAGCCCCAGCATTTT. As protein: CASSIDRRGPQPQHF.

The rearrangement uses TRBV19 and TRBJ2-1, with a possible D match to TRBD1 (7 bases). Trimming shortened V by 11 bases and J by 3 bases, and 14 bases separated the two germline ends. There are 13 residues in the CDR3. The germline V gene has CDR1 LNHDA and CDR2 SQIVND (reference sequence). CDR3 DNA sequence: TGTGCCTCGACAGGGAGGATCTACAATGAGCAGTTCTTC. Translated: CASTGRIYNEQFF.

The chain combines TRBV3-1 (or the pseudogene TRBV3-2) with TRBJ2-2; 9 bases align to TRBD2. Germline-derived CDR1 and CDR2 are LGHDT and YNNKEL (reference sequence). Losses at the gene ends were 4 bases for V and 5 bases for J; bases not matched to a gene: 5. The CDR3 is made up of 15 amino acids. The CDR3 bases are TGTGCCAGCAGCCCACAACTAGCGGGTACCGGGGAGCTGTTTTTT. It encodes CASSPQLAGTGELFF.

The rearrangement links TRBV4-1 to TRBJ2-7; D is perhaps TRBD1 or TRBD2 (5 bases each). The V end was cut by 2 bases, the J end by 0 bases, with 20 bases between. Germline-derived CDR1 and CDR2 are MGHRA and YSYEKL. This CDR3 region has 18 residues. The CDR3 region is CASSQYHSRGASSYEQYV. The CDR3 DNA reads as TGCGCCAGCAGCCAATACCACTCGCGAGGGGCGAGCTCCTACGAGCAGTACGTC.

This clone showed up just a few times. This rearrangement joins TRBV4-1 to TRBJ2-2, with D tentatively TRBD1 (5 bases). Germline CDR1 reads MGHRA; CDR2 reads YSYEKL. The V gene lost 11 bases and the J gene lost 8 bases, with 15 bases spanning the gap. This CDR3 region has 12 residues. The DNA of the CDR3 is TGCGCCGGGCAGGGTTTTTCGGGGGAGCTGTTTTTT. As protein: CAGQGFSGELFF.

In DNA, the CDR3 is TGTGCCAGCAGCTTACTAGCGGGAGATCCATCCGGGGAGCTGTTTTTT. Translated, it gives CASSLLAGDPSGELFF. J is TRBJ2-2 and V is TRBV7-9, with 10 bases aligning to TRBD2. CDR3 length: 16 residues. Germline V gene data show CDR1 as SEHNR and CDR2 as FQNEAQ (reference sequence). The junction had 6 bases not matched to a gene; V was cut back by 2 bases and J by 6 bases. The full variable domain, its missing parts supplied by reference TRBV7-9 and TRBJ2-2, is DTGVSQNPRHKITKRGQNVTFRCDPISEHNRLYWYRQTLGQGPEFLTYFQNEAQLEKSRLLSDRFSAERPKGSFSTLEIQRTEQGDSAMYLCASSLLAGDPSGELFFGEGSRLTVL.

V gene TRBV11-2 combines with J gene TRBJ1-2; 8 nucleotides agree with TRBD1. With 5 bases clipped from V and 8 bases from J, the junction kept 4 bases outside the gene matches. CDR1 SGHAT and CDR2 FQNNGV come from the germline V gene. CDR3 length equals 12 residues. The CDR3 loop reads CASSQGAGGYTF. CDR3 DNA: TGTGCCAGCAGCCAGGGGGCGGGGGGCTACACCTTC.

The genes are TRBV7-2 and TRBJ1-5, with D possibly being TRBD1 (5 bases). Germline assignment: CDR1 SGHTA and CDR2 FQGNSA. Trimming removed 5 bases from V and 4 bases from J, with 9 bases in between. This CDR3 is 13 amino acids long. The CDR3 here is CASSPQGNQPQHF. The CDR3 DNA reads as TGTGCCAGCAGCCCGCAGGGTAATCAGCCCCAGCATTTT. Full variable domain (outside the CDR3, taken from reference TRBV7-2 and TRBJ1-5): GAGVSQSPSNKVTEKGKDVELRCDPISGHTALYWYRQSLGQGLEFLIYFQGNSAPDKSGLPSDRFSAERTGGSVSTLTIQRTQQEDSAVYLCASSPQGNQPQHFGDGTRLSIL.

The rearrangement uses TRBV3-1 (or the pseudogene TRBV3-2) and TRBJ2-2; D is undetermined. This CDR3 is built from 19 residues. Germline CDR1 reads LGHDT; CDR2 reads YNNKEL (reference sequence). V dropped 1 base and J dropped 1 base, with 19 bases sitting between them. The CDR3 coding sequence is TGTGCCAGCAGCCAAGTAGTGTTGGGGAAAGTAATGAACACCGGGGAGCTGTTTTTT. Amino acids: CASSQVVLGKVMNTGELFF.

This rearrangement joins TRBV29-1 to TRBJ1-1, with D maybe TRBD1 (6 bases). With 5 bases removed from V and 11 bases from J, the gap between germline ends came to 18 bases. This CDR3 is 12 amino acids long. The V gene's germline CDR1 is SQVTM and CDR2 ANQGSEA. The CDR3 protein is CSVRKSRDKAFF. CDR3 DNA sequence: TGCAGCGTTAGGAAGTCACGGGACAAGGCTTTCTTT.

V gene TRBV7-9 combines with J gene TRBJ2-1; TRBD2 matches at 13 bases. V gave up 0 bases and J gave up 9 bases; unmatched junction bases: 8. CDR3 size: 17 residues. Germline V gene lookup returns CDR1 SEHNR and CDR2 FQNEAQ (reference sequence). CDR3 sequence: CASSLALAGGSSSEQFF. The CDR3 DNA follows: TGTGCCAGCAGCTTAGCACTAGCGGGGGGGTCTAGTAGTGAGCAGTTCTTC.

The CDR3 nucleotides are TGTGCCAGCAGCCTAGGGGTTGGTGAAAAACTGTTTTTT. It yields the protein CASSLGVGEKLFF. The chain uses TRBV7-3 and TRBJ1-4; weak D call: TRBD1 (5 bases). Germline CDR1 is SGHTA and CDR2 is FQGTGA. Trimming pared 5 bases from V and 7 bases from J, leaving 11 bases between. The CDR3 has 13 amino acids.

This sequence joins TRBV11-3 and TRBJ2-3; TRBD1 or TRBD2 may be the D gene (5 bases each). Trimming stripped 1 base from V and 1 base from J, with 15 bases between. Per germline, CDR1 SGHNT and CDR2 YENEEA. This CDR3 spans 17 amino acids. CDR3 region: CASSLGVWGTGTDTQYF. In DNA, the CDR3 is TGTGCCAGCAGCTTAGGTGTTTGGGGGACCGGCACAGATACGCAGTATTTT.

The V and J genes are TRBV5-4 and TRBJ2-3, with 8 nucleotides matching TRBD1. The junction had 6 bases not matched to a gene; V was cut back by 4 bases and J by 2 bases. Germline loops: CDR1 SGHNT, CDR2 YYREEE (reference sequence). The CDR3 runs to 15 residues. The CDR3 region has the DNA TGTGCCAGCAGCGGACAGGGTCGGGACACAGATACGCAGTATTTT. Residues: CASSGQGRDTDTQYF. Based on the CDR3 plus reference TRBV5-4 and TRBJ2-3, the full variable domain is ETGVTQSPTHLIKTRGQQVTLRCSSQSGHNTVSWYQQALGQGPQFIFQYYREEENGRGNFPPRFSGLQFPNYSSELNVNALELDDSALYLCASSGQGRDTDTQYFGPGTRLTVL.

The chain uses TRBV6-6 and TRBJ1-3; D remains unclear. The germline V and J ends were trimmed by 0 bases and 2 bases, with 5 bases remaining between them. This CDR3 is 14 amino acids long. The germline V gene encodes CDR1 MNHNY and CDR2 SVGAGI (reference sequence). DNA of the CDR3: TGTGCCAGCAGTTACTCGCGTCCTGGAAACACCATATATTTT. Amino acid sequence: CASSYSRPGNTIYF.

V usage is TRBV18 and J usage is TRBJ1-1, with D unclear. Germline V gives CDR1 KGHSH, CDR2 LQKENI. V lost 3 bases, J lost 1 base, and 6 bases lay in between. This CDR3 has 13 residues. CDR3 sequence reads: CASSPSANTEAFF. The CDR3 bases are TGTGCCAGCTCACCGTCGGCGAACACTGAAGCTTTCTTT. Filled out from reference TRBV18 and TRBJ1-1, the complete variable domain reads NAGVMQNPRHLVRRRGQEARLRCSPMKGHSHVYWYRQLPEEGLKFMVYLQKENIIDESGMPKERFSAEFPKEGPSILRIQQVVRGDSAAYFCASSPSANTEAFFGQGTRLTVV.

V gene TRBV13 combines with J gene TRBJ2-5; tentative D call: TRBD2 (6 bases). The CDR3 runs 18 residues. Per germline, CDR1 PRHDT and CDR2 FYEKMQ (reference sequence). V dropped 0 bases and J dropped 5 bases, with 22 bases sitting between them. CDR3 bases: TGTGCCAGCAGCTTAGGCGGTTTGGGGCGTCTAGCGAGGGAGACCCAGTACTTC. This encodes CASSLGGLGRLARETQYF.

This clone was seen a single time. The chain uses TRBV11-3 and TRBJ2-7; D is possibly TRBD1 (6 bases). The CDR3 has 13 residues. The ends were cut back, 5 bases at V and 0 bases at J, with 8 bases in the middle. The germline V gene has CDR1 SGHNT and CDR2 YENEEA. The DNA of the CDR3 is TGTGCCAGCAGCCCGGACAGCTCCTACGAGCAGTACGTC. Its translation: CASSPDSSYEQYV.

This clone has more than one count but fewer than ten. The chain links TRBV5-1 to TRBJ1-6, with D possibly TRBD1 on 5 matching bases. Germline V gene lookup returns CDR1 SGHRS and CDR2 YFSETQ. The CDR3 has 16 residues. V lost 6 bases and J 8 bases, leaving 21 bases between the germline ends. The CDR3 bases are TGCGCCAGCACCTCCAGTTGGGGACGGAATTATTCACCCCTCCACTTT. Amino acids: CASTSSWGRNYSPLHF.

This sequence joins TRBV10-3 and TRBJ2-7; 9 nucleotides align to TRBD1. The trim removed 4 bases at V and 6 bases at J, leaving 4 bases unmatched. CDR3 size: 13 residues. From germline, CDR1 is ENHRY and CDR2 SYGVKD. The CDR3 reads CAISGDREVEQYF. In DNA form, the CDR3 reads TGTGCCATCAGTGGGGACAGGGAGGTCGAGCAGTACTTC.

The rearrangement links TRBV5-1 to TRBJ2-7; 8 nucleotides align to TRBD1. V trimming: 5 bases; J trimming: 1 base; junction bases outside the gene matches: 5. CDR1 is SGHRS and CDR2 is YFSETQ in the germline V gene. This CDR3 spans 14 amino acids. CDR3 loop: CASSARTGSYEQYF. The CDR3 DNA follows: TGCGCCAGCAGTGCCCGGACAGGGTCCTACGAGCAGTACTTC.

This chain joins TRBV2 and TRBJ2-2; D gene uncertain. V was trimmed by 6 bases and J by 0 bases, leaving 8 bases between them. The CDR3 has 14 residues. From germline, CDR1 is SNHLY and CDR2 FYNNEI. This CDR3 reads CASRLDTNTGELFF. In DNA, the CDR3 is TGTGCCAGCAGACTCGACACGAACACCGGGGAGCTGTTTTTT.

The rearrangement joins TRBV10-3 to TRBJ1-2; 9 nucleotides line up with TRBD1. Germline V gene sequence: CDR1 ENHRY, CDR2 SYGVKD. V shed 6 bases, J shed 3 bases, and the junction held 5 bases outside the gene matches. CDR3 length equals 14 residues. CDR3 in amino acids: CAISPGQGYYGYTF. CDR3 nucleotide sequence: TGTGCCATCAGCCCGGGACAGGGCTACTATGGCTACACCTTC.